Each of the 4 T cell receptor beta chains below was sequenced from the same sample in a study of CD8+ T cells in alopecia areata. Sequencing templates came from extracted RNA that was reverse transcribed into cDNA. Libraries were prepared by immunoSEQ multiplex PCR; TCRdb keeps only in-frame clonotypes and omits some of them. This sample has about 180,000 clones, with about three fifths found just once. The treatment denotes: oral pan-JAK inhibitor, 5-10 mg twice daily. Here the sequenced sample was CD4+ T cells sorted from blood, taken at week 56, from a patient treated with tofacitinib. These receptors were obtained from a human donor with alopecia areata.

The CDR3 DNA follows: TGCAGCGTTGGGGATGTGGGAAATTCACCCCTCCACTTT. This gives the protein CSVGDVGNSPLHF. The J gene is TRBJ1-6, the V gene TRBV29-1, with D unresolved. Per germline, CDR1 SQVTM and CDR2 ANQGSEA. This CDR3 region has 13 residues. Trimming took 4 bases from V and 7 from J, leaving 11 bases between them.

This clone was seen once. The chain has TRBV4-1 and TRBJ1-5, with D possibly being TRBD1 (5 bases). Germline V CDR1 and CDR2: MGHRA, YSYEKL. Trimming stripped 2 bases from V and 6 bases from J, with 8 bases between. This CDR3 comprises 13 residues. CDR3 nucleotide sequence: TGCGCCAGCAGCCAAACGGGGGTTCAGCCCCAGCATTTT. Amino acids: CASSQTGVQPQHF.

The chain couples TRBV6-4 to TRBJ2-2; 8 bases are a match to TRBD1. The germline V gene has CDR1 MRHNA and CDR2 SNTAGT. There are 17 residues in the CDR3. V lost 5 bases and J lost 0; bases outside the gene matches: 8. The CDR3 region has the DNA TGTGCCAGCAGTTTTGTTGGACAGGGTTCGAACACCGGGGAGCTGTTTTTT. Translating gives CASSFVGQGSNTGELFF.

About this clone itself: At one end the junction does not follow the germline gene, possibly because of a read error. V and J are TRBV4-1 and TRBJ2-7; D uncertain. Germline CDR1 reads MGHRA; CDR2 reads YSYEKL. This CDR3 is built from 13 residues. CDR3 DNA sequence: TGCGCCAGCAGCCAAGTTAGCTCCCACGAGCAGTACTTC. Protein sequence: CASSQVSSHEQYF.